Sequencing of this TCR beta chain was carried out in a study of blood T cells in healthy people across ages. Study-level results: Bulk PBMC profiling left naive and antigen-experienced comparisons inconclusive.

J was trimmed by 4 bases and V by 3 bases; bases with no gene match: 6. This CDR3 contains 15 residues. The germline V gene has CDR1 SGHRS and CDR2 YFSETQ. It was with a sample-barcoded 5' primer and a J-beta primer mix that a second PCR of about 6 to 12 cycles was run. TCRdb fed the 5' RACE reads into MiXCR, producing one record per CDR3 protein. The repertoire holds 1.6 million or so distinct CDR3 sequences, roughly 32% seen once, with about 11% in the top ten. Comments on this clonotype: The antigen remains undetermined.

Isolating PBMCs gave at least 6.5 million of these cells per sample. Sequenced input: blood. The clonotype was recovered from a woman between 25 and 40 years old in good health. This chain joins TRBV5-1 and TRBJ2-7, with 11 bases aligning to TRBD1. The CDR3 region has the DNA TGCGCCAGCAGCTATCCGGGACAGGGGGTTTACGAGCAGTACTTC. Translation gives CASSYPGQGVYEQYF.